The clone carrying this T cell receptor beta chain was detected once. As yet, its antigen is unknown. V dropped 3 bases and J dropped 9; count of bases not matched to a gene: 4. Germline V gene lookup returns CDR1 MNHEY and CDR2 SMNVEV (reference sequence). The CDR3 has 14 residues. Measured with immunoSEQ multiplex PCR; TCRdb has only the in-frame clones, and not every one. The sample gives tens of thousands of clones, 70% to 90% of which show up once; 28% is in the top ten. The sample comes from a study of OX40 agonist ivuxolimab in advanced cancers. Study-wide results and limits: Relative to CD4+, CD8+ T cells held more expanded clones on average.

The sequences come from CD4+ or CD8+ T cells sorted from blood, collected in a trial of the OX40 agonist ivuxolimab. The TCR sequence derives from an adult with an advanced solid tumor such as melanoma, head and neck, liver or kidney cancer. The rearrangement joins TRBV27 to TRBJ1-6; 8 positions agree with TRBD1. The chain's CDR3 is CASSFGTGLSPLHF. CDR3 DNA sequence: TGTGCCAGCAGTTTCGGGACAGGACTTTCACCCCTCCACTTT.